The rows below give T cell receptor beta chains drawn from one sample of a study of regulatory T cells in long-lasting Graves disease. MiXCR, applied by TCRdb to the multiplex PCR reads, yields one record per CDR3 protein. Here the sample spans 620,000 or so distinct CDR3 sequences, about 15% being singletons. This sample was shared with a second study, whose subject was T cells in Graves' hyperthyroidism and ophthalmopathy.

The material sequenced was peripheral blood mononuclear cells (PBMCs), taken at new diagnosis, from a patient treated with antithyroid drugs. Source of these receptors: a woman younger than 45 with Graves disease. Each CDR3 is given with its conserved first and last residue. D genes are given only for firm matches. The size of a clone is reported for some rows only, either as once, few or many, or as a class for expanded clones.

D | J | V | size | DNA | CDR3
TRBD1 | TRBJ2-7 | TRBV30 | NA | TGTGCCTGGAGTGGGGCATCCGGGACAGGGGTAAGAGAGCAGTACTTC | CAWSGASGTGVREQYF
TRBD1 | TRBJ1-2 | TRBV2 | many | TGTGCCAGCAGTAGTACAGGGGGTAACTATGGCTACACCTTC | CASSSTGGNYGYTF
TRBD1 | TRBJ2-2 | TRBV13 | NA | TGTGCCAGCAGCAAAGACAGGGCGAACACCGGGGAGCTGTTTTTT | CASSKDRANTGELFF
TRBD2 | TRBJ2-2 | TRBV6-2/TRBV6-3 | few | TGTGCCAGCAGTTACTCGAGAACTAGCGGGAGGGCGAGAGCTTTCGGGGAGCTGTTTTTT | CASSYSRTSGRARAFGELFF
NA | TRBJ2-7 | TRBV19 | NA | TGTGCCAGTAGTAAATCCTCGACAGGTACCTACGAGCAGTACTTC | CASSKSSTGTYEQYF
NA | TRBJ2-5 | TRBV10-3 | many | TGTGCCATCAGTGAGTCGCCAGGTAGTAGCAAAGAGACCCAGTACTTC | CAISESPGSSKETQYF
TRBD2 | TRBJ2-1 | TRBV10-3 | NA | TGTGCCATCAGTGAAGTAGCGGGGGACTCCTACAATGAGCAGTTCTTC | CAISEVAGDSYNEQFF
TRBD1 | TRBJ1-5 | TRBV19 | many | TGTGCCAGTAGGGGGGACAGAGGTGTTCAGCCCCAGCATTTT | CASRGDRGVQPQHF
NA | TRBJ2-7 | TRBV7-2 | many | TGTGCCAGCAGGACGTACGTCACCTACGAGCAGTACTTC | CASRTYVTYEQYF
NA | TRBJ2-5 | TRBV3-1 | NA | TGTGCCAGCAGCCTCCTCATGGGAGAGACCCAGTACTTC | CASSLLMGETQYF
NA | TRBJ2-1 | TRBV5-1 | few | TGCGCCAGCAGGGGGTGGCAGAACAATGAGCAGTTCTTC | CASRGWQNNEQFF
TRBD2 | TRBJ2-7 | TRBV6-5 | NA | TGTGCCAGCAGTTACTCCCGGAAGACTAGCGGGAGTTACAACGAGCAGTACTTC | CASSYSRKTSGSYNEQYF
NA | TRBJ2-7 | TRBV30 | few | TGTGCCTGGAGTGTACGTGTCGGACAACAGTACTTC | CAWSVRVGQQYF
TRBD2 | TRBJ2-3 | TRBV5-1 | many | TGCGCCAGCAGCCCCTTTCCGCTGAATACGGGAGGGGCAGATACGCAGTATTTT | CASSPFPLNTGGADTQYF
NA | TRBJ2-2 | TRBV29-1 | many | TGCAGCGCTGGTTGGGAAAACACCGGGGAGCTGTTTTTT | CSAGWENTGELFF
TRBD1 | TRBJ1-5 | TRBV30 | NA | TGTGCCTGGAGTACAGGGGGCGACCAGCCCCAGCATTTT | CAWSTGGDQPQHF
NA | TRBJ2-7 | TRBV18 | many | TGTGCCAGCTCACCGGGCGGGACCTCCTACGAGCAGTACTTC | CASSPGGTSYEQYF
TRBD1 | TRBJ2-7 | TRBV7-3 | NA | TGTGCCAGCAGCTTTAACAGGGGAGCGTACGAGCAGTACTTC | CASSFNRGAYEQYF
NA | TRBJ1-1 | TRBV10-1 | few | TGCGCCAGCAGAAAAAGACAGAACACTGAAGCTTTCTTT | CASRKRQNTEAFF
TRBD1 | TRBJ2-1 | TRBV12-3/TRBV12-4 | few | TGTGCCAGCAGTCGCGGACAGGGTTGGAATGGGCAGTTCTTC | CASSRGQGWNGQFF
NA | TRBJ2-2 | TRBV24-1 | NA | TGTGCCACCGAAGTAGGTACCGGGGAGCTGTTTTTT | CATEVGTGELFF
NA | TRBJ1-2 | TRBV9 | many | TGTGCCAGCAGCGCCTTTTCTAACTATGGCTACACCTTC | CASSAFSNYGYTF
NA | TRBJ2-2 | TRBV19 | few | TGTGCCAGTACAGTTTTGGCGGCCAGGCCTACCGGGGAGCTGTTTTTT | CASTVLAARPTGELFF
NA | TRBJ1-1 | TRBV2 | few | TGTGCCAGCAGCTCTACGGTGGACGGTGAAGCTTTCTTT | CASSSTVDGEAFF
TRBD1 | TRBJ1-6 | TRBV28 | many | TGTGCCAGCAGCGCCTGGGGGACAGGGAACGTCTCACCCCTCCACTTT | CASSAWGTGNVSPLHF
NA | TRBJ2-7 | TRBV28 | many | TGTGCCAGCAGTGAGATCCGGGGTTCACTACGCGAGCAGTACTTC | CASSEIRGSLREQYF
NA | TRBJ1-3 | TRBV24-1 | many | TGTGCCACCCCGGGCAGTGGGTCTGCGGTGAACACCATATATTTT | CATPGSGSAVNTIYF
NA | TRBJ2-5 | TRBV6-5 | many | TGTGCCAGCAGCTACTACAGGGGGCGACTAGCGGGTTATCAAGAGACCCAGTACTTC | CASSYYRGRLAGYQETQYF
TRBD1 | TRBJ2-3 | TRBV9 | NA | TGTGCCAGCAGCGAGGATGACAGGGGGGCAGATACGCAGTATTTT | CASSEDDRGADTQYF
NA | TRBJ2-7 | TRBV5-1 | many | TGCGCCAGCAGCTCTCCGACCGAAAAAGAGCAGTACTTC | CASSSPTEKEQYF
NA | TRBJ1-6 | TRBV28 | few | TGTGCCAGCAGGGACACGACCTCCGGGGACAATTCACCCCTCCACTTT | CASRDTTSGDNSPLHF
NA | TRBJ1-5 | TRBV28 | many | TGTGCCAGCAGTGGGGGGACCACGGGGTACCAGCCCCAGCATTTT | CASSGGTTGYQPQHF
NA | TRBJ2-1 | TRBV25-1 | few | TGTGCCAGCAGTGAATCAGAGCGTGGTGAGCAGTTCTTC | CASSESERGEQFF
NA | TRBJ1-3 | TRBV7-2 | NA | TGTGCCAGCAGCTTGGACAGATCTCGGGACACCATATATTTT | CASSLDRSRDTIYF
NA | TRBJ2-7 | TRBV6-1 | many | TGTGCCAGCAGTGAAGAAGGGGCCAGAACCTACGAGCAGTACTTC | CASSEEGARTYEQYF
TRBD2 | TRBJ2-3 | TRBV7-3 | NA | TGTGCCAGCAGCACGGGGGCTAGCGGGAGTGCAGATACGCAGTATTTT | CASSTGASGSADTQYF
NA | TRBJ1-1 | TRBV7-9 | few | TGTGCCAGCAGCTTAGGTGCGGGGATGTCTGAAGCTTTCTTT | CASSLGAGMSEAFF
NA | TRBJ2-2 | TRBV7-3 | NA | TGTGCCAGCAGCTTAGCAAGTATGAACACCGGGGAGCTGTTTTTT | CASSLASMNTGELFF
NA | TRBJ1-1 | TRBV11-2 | many | TGTGCCAGCAGCCCCAGCCGTGCAGACACTGAAGCTTTCTTT | CASSPSRADTEAFF
NA | TRBJ1-4 | TRBV27 | NA | TGTGCCAGCAAAACGACTAATGAAAAACTGTTTTTT | CASKTTNEKLFF
NA | TRBJ2-7 | TRBV27 | many | TGTGCCAGCAGTTTACAACATCCGGGACTCGACGAGCAGTACTTC | CASSLQHPGLDEQYF
NA | TRBJ2-5 | TRBV7-8 | few | TGTGCCAGCAGCTTAGGTACCCGTGGATCGGGAAACCGGGACACCAAAGGGAAGTACTTC | CASSLGTRGSGNRDTKGKYF
NA | TRBJ1-2 | TRBV5-1 | NA | TGCGCCAGCAGTCCCGACAGAGTGAGAGGCTACACCTTC | CASSPDRVRGYTF
NA | TRBJ2-1 | TRBV3-1 | many | TGTGCCAGCAGCCAAATGACTAGTCGGAATGAGCAGTTCTTC | CASSQMTSRNEQFF
NA | TRBJ2-2 | TRBV7-9 | many | TGTGCCAGCAGCTGGGGGCTAGCTCCCGGGGAGCTGTTTTTT | CASSWGLAPGELFF
NA | TRBJ2-6 | TRBV28 | many | TGTGCCAGCAGTCCGGTCCGAGCTGGGGCCAACGTCCTGACTTTC | CASSPVRAGANVLTF
TRBD1 | TRBJ1-3 | TRBV7-6 | few | TGTGCCAGCAGCCCATCGCGGGACAGTATATATTTT | CASSPSRDSIYF
TRBD2 | TRBJ2-7 | TRBV29-1 | once | TGCAGCGTTTCGGCAGCGGGACCCTCCTACGAGCAGTACTTC | CSVSAAGPSYEQYF
TRBD1 | TRBJ1-1 | TRBV28 | NA | TGTGCCAGCAACCGACAGGGGGCAGGGAACACTGAAGCTTTCTTT | CASNRQGAGNTEAFF
NA | TRBJ2-3 | TRBV9 | NA | TGTGCCAGCAGCCAGGCGGGCAAAGGGAACACAGATACGCAGTATTTT | CASSQAGKGNTDTQYF
NA | TRBJ2-5 | TRBV7-2 | many | TGTGCCAGCAGCTTAGCGGGGACGAGAGGGGGAGAGACCCAGTACTTC | CASSLAGTRGGETQYF